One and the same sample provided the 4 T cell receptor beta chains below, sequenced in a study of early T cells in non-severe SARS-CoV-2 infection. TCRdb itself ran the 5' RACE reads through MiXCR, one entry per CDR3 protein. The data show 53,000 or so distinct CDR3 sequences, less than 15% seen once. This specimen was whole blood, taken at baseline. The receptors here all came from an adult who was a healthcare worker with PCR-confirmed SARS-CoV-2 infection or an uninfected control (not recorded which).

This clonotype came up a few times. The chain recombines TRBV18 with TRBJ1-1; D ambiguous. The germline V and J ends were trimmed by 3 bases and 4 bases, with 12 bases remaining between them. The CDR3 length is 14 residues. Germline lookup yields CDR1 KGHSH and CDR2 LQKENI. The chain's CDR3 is CASSPHRNPTEAFF. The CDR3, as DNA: TGTGCCAGCTCACCTCATAGAAATCCCACTGAAGCTTTCTTT.

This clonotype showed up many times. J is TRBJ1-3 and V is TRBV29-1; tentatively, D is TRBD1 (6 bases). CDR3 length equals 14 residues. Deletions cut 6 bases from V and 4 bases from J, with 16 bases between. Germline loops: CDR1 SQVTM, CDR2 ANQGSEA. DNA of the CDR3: TGCAGCGTCGAGAAAAGGGGGTCAGGAAACACCATATATTTT. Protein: CSVEKRGSGNTIYF.

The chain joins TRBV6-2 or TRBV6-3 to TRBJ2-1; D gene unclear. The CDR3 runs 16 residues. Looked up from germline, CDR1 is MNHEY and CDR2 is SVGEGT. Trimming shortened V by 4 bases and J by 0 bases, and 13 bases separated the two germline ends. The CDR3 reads CASSSTCCLSYNEQFF. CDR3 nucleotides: TGTGCCAGCAGTTCCACCTGCTGCCTCTCCTACAATGAGCAGTTCTTC.

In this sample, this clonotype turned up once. DNA of the CDR3: TGTGCCAGCATTAGAAGGGACAGGGCCTACACTGAAGCTTTCTTT. As protein: CASIRRDRAYTEAFF. V and J are TRBV6-2 or TRBV6-3 and TRBJ1-1, with 9 bases aligning to TRBD1. The CDR3 is made up of 15 amino acids. Unmatched junction bases numbered 9, after V lost 7 bases and J lost 3 bases. CDR1 MNHEY and CDR2 SVGEGT come from the germline V gene.